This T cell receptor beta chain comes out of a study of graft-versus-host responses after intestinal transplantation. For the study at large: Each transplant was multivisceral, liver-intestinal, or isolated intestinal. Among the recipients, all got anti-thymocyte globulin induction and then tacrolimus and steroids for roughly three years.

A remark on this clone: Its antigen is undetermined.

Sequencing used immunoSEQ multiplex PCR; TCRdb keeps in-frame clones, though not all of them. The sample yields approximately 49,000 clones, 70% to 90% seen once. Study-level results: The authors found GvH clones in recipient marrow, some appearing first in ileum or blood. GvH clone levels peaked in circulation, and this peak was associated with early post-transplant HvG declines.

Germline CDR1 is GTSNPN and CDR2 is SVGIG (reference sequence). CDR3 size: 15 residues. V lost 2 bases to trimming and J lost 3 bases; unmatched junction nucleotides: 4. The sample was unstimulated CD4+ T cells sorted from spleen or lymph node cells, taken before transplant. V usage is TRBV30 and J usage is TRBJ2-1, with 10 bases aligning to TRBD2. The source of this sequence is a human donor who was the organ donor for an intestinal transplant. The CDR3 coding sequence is TGTGCCTGGAGTAGAGGACTAGCGGACTACAATGAGCAGTTCTTC. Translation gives CAWSRGLADYNEQFF.